The next 9 T cell receptor beta chains were all read from a single sample in a study of human T cells and chemical hapten exposure. Specified time point: patch test 1, 2 weeks after DPC sensitization. The sample's treatment: therapeutic diphenylcyclopropenone sensitization with weekly scalp DPC. Each CDR3 protein gets one entry after TCRdb re-called the RACE reads with MiXCR. The sample lists around 120,000 distinct CDR3 sequences; approximately 10% were seen once. The material sequenced was whole blood, taken in connection with sensitization to the hapten diphenylcyclopropenone (DPC). All receptors come from a woman aged 35 to 49 with alopecia areata. Some clones in this sample may be carry-over from other donors' samples.

The chain uses TRBV7-3 and TRBJ1-2; TRBD1 might be the D (6 bases). Per germline, CDR1 SGHTA and CDR2 FQGTGA. The V end was cut by 4 bases, the J end by 8 bases, with 11 bases between. This CDR3 is 12 amino acids long. CDR3 loop: CASSSGVGGYTF. Written as DNA, the CDR3 is TGTGCCAGCAGCTCAGGGGTGGGCGGCTACACCTTC.

The gene calls are TRBV4-3 and TRBJ1-4; 9 bases align to TRBD1. Per germline, CDR1 LGHNA and CDR2 YSLEER. With V trimmed by 1 base and J by 5 bases, 2 bases remained unmatched. The CDR3 is 15 amino acids. CDR3 amino acids: CASSQAGTGNEKLFF. The CDR3 DNA follows: TGCGCCAGCAGCCAAGCCGGGACAGGGAATGAAAAACTGTTTTTT.

The chain employs TRBV11-2 and TRBJ2-1, with D possibly matching TRBD2 (6 bases). This CDR3 is 17 amino acids long. The germline V and J ends were trimmed by 5 bases and 7 bases, with 24 bases remaining between them. Germline V gives CDR1 SGHAT, CDR2 FQNNGV. Here the CDR3 DNA reads TGTGCCAGCAGCGGGGGGAGCGGGCGTCTCCGGGGTAATGAGCAGTTCTTC. As protein: CASSGGSGRLRGNEQFF. The full variable domain, its missing parts supplied by reference TRBV11-2 and TRBJ2-1, is EAGVAQSPRYKIIEKRQSVAFWCNPISGHATLYWYQQILGQGPKLLIQFQNNGVVDDSQLPKDRFSAERLKGVDSTLKIQPAKLEDSAVYLCASSGGSGRLRGNEQFFGPGTRLTVL.

The chain carries TRBV20-1 and TRBJ2-3; 12 positions match TRBD2. V was clipped by 6 bases and J by 4 bases; unmatched bases: 5. CDR1 is DFQATT, CDR2 SNEGSKA, per germline (reference sequence). The CDR3 sequence is 14 residues long. The CDR3 is CSATPSGGADTQYF. CDR3 DNA: TGCAGTGCCACACCTAGCGGGGGGGCAGATACGCAGTATTTT.

A single count supports this clonotype. The V call is TRBV7-2, the J call TRBJ1-1, with a weak D call TRBD1 (5 bases). The germline V and J ends were trimmed by 8 bases and 11 bases, with 24 bases remaining between them. This CDR3 has 14 residues. Germline assignment: CDR1 SGHTA and CDR2 FQGNSA. The CDR3 sequence is CASLRLGGPQEAFF. CDR3 bases: TGTGCCAGCTTACGTCTTGGGGGTCCTCAGGAGGCTTTCTTT.

The chain combines TRBV7-2 with TRBJ1-5; D gene unclear. This CDR3 contains 12 residues. Trimming stripped 4 bases from V and 4 bases from J, with 5 bases between. Germline CDR1 SGHTA, CDR2 FQGNSA. This CDR3 reads CASSSPNQPQHF. The CDR3, as DNA: TGTGCCAGCAGCTCTCCAAATCAGCCCCAGCATTTT.

Ten or more counts support this clonotype. The chain has TRBV11-2 and TRBJ1-5, with D uncertain. V was clipped by 2 bases and J by 2 bases, with 7 bases between them. The CDR3 is made up of 14 amino acids. Per the germline V gene, CDR1 is SGHAT and CDR2 is FQNNGV. CDR3 residues: CASSLFGGNQPQHF. As DNA, the CDR3 is TGTGCCAGCAGCTTATTTGGGGGCAATCAGCCCCAGCATTTT.

The genes are TRBV5-1 and TRBJ2-3; 11 nucleotides line up with TRBD2. With 7 bases clipped from V and 2 bases from J, the junction kept 6 bases outside the gene matches. Germline V gene sequence: CDR1 SGHRS, CDR2 YFSETQ. CDR3 size: 15 residues. CDR3 in amino acids: CASGRLAGLTDTQYF. CDR3 bases: TGCGCCAGCGGGAGACTAGCGGGACTCACAGATACGCAGTATTTT. Full variable domain (outside the CDR3, taken from reference TRBV5-1 and TRBJ2-3): KAGVTQTPRYLIKTRGQQVTLSCSPISGHRSVSWYQQTPGQGLQFLFEYFSETQRNKGNFPGRFSGRQFSNSRSEMNVSTLELGDSALYLCASGRLAGLTDTQYFGPGTRLTVL.

In its sample, this clonotype was seen a few times. The chain joins TRBV7-2 to TRBJ1-1; TRBD1 aligns across 10 bases. V gave up 3 bases and J gave up 2 bases; unmatched junction bases: 3. This CDR3 is built from 15 residues. Germline CDR1 is SGHTA and CDR2 is FQGNSA. The CDR3 nucleotides read TGTGCCAGCAGCTTGACAGGGGGCCCAAACACTGAAGCTTTCTTT. The encoded protein is CASSLTGGPNTEAFF.